The 30 T cell receptor beta chains given below trace back to one sample, sequenced in a study of blood T cells in healthy people across ages. The second PCR ran about 6 to 11 cycles with a sample-barcoded 5' primer and J-beta primers. TCRdb re-analysed the 5' RACE reads in MiXCR, keeping a single row per CDR3 protein. The table records fewer than 950,000 distinct CDR3 sequences, around 36% of them present only once. The sequenced material came from blood. The origin of the receptors is a man aged 18 to 30 in good health.

The chain has TRBV10-3 and TRBJ1-5, with 7 bases fitting TRBD1. Germline values: CDR1 ENHRY, CDR2 SYGVKD. With 5 bases clipped from V and 1 base from J, the junction kept 8 bases outside the gene matches. The CDR3 contains 16 residues. The CDR3 DNA is TGTGCCATCAGTCCTGGACAGGCTTCAAGCAATCAGCCCCAGCATTTT. Its protein is CAISPGQASSNQPQHF.

The chain has TRBV12-3 or TRBV12-4 and TRBJ1-4; 7 positions agree with TRBD1. The length of the CDR3 is 15 residues. V trimming: 5 bases; J trimming: 7 bases; junction bases outside the gene matches: 10. The CDR3 DNA sequence: TGTGCCAGCAGTCCCGACAGGGCGGATCGTGAAAAACTGTTTTTT. As protein: CASSPDRADREKLFF.

Only a few counts were recorded for this clonotype. The chain is built from TRBV12-3 or TRBV12-4 and TRBJ1-1, with TRBD1 matching over 9 bases. Losses at the gene ends were 8 bases for V and 0 bases for J; bases not matched to a gene: 4. CDR3 length equals 14 residues. The chain's CDR3 is CASLDRGLNTEAFF. In DNA form, the CDR3 reads TGTGCCAGCCTTGACAGGGGGTTGAACACTGAAGCTTTCTTT.

The table lists this clonotype with a few counts. The gene calls are TRBV10-3 and TRBJ1-2; TRBD1 agrees at 8 bases. The CDR3 has 16 residues. V shed 3 bases and J 4 bases; nucleotides not matched to a gene: 10. Germline V gene data show CDR1 as ENHRY and CDR2 as SYGVKD. In DNA, the CDR3 is TGTGCCATCAGTGAACGTCCTCAGGGGGCAACCTATGGCTACACCTTC. Translation gives CAISERPQGATYGYTF.

The CDR3 here is CSARDLFAEVSSYEQYF. The CDR3 DNA reads as TGCAGTGCTAGAGATCTATTCGCGGAGGTGTCCTCCTACGAGCAGTACTTC. The chain combines TRBV20-1 with TRBJ2-5, with a possible D match to TRBD2 (5 bases). The DNA end is a closer match to TRBJ2-7, so the J assignment may be wrong. Germline values: CDR1 DFQATT, CDR2 SNEGSKA (reference sequence). CDR3 size: 17 residues.

This clonotype was recorded at least ten times. CDR3 protein: CASSFSQNYGYTF. DNA of the CDR3: TGTGCCAGCAGTTTTTCCCAAAACTATGGCTACACCTTC. The chain carries TRBV12-3 or TRBV12-4 and TRBJ1-2; D ambiguous. Trimming shortened V by 3 bases and J by 2 bases, and 7 bases separated the two germline ends. The CDR3 is 13 amino acids.

The V gene is TRBV5-1, the J gene TRBJ1-4; 7 bases map to TRBD1. CDR3 length: 14 residues. The V segment lost 0 bases and the J segment 6 bases; nucleotides outside the gene matches: 2. Germline V gives CDR1 SGHRS, CDR2 YFSETQ. The CDR3 DNA reads TGCGCCAGCAGCTTGGTGGGGACAGATGAAAAACTGTTTTTT. Its protein product is CASSLVGTDEKLFF.

The V gene is TRBV6-6, the J gene TRBJ2-7; D possibly matches TRBD1 or TRBD2 (5 bases each). The CDR3 has 10 residues. Trimming took 4 bases from V and 13 from J, leaving 11 bases between them. Per germline, CDR1 MNHNY and CDR2 SVGAGI (reference sequence). Here the CDR3 DNA reads TGTGCCAGCAGTTCGGGGACCCATTACTTC. The encoded protein is CASSSGTHYF.

V and J are TRBV6-6 and TRBJ1-5, with 9 bases matching TRBD1. Germline V gene data show CDR1 as MNHNY and CDR2 as SVGAGI (reference sequence). The J segment lost 7 bases and the V segment lost 0 bases, leaving 1 base of the junction unmatched. The CDR3 consists of 14 residues. The CDR3: CASSYSDRGQPQHF. CDR3 nucleotides: TGTGCCAGCAGTTACTCCGACAGGGGGCAGCCCCAGCATTTT.

V and J are TRBV6-2 or TRBV6-3 and TRBJ1-5; 8 bases match TRBD1. The germline V gene encodes CDR1 MNHEY and CDR2 SVGEGT. The CDR3 consists of 16 residues. V lost 5 bases to trimming and J lost 4 bases; unmatched junction nucleotides: 10. Here the CDR3 reads CASSTFGQGRNQPQHF. The CDR3 DNA reads TGTGCCAGCAGTACCTTCGGACAGGGTAGAAATCAGCCCCAGCATTTT.

This clonotype has a handful of counts. The V and J genes are TRBV6-2 or TRBV6-3 and TRBJ2-6; tentatively, D is TRBD2 (5 bases). Trimming removed 6 bases at V and 2 bases at J, with 11 bases between. CDR3 size: 15 residues. Looked up from germline, CDR1 is MNHEY and CDR2 is SVGEGT. For the CDR3, the DNA is TGTGCCAGCAGCCAAACTAGTGCTGGGGCCAACGTCCTGACTTTC. It specifies CASSQTSAGANVLTF.

The V gene is TRBV20-1, the J gene TRBJ1-1, with D tentatively TRBD1 (5 bases). The germline gives CDR1 DFQATT, CDR2 SNEGSKA (reference sequence). V lost 5 bases and J 3 bases, leaving 19 bases between the germline ends. This CDR3 is built from 15 residues. The CDR3 here is CSARGREVSDTEAFF. CDR3 in DNA: TGCAGTGCTCGGGGCCGTGAGGTGTCGGACACTGAAGCTTTCTTT.

The chain employs TRBV20-1 and TRBJ2-5; possibly TRBD2 for D (6 bases). Germline values: CDR1 DFQATT, CDR2 SNEGSKA (reference sequence). V dropped 6 bases and J dropped 11 bases, with 25 bases sitting between them. This CDR3 is 14 amino acids long. The CDR3 sequence: CSASASSHSGEQYF. The CDR3 region has the DNA TGCAGTGCCTCAGCGAGTTCCCATTCGGGGGAGCAGTACTTC.

This sequence joins TRBV6-5 and TRBJ2-7, with 8 bases fitting TRBD2. The V segment lost 7 bases and the J segment 2 bases; nucleotides outside the gene matches: 4. Germline V gene sequence: CDR1 MNHEY, CDR2 SVGAGI. This CDR3 comprises 13 residues. The CDR3 sequence is CASTAGATYEQYF. The CDR3 region has the DNA TGTGCCAGCACAGCGGGGGCCACCTACGAGCAGTACTTC.

This clonotype was detected a few times. V gene TRBV12-3 or TRBV12-4 combines with J gene TRBJ2-3; weak D call: TRBD2 (6 bases). V was pared by 0 bases and J by 1 base, with 11 bases between. There are 16 residues in the CDR3. The chain's CDR3 is CASSLADGGGTDTQYF. CDR3 DNA: TGTGCCAGCAGTTTAGCGGACGGCGGGGGCACAGATACGCAGTATTTT.

This clonotype has just a few counts. The chain uses TRBV6-6 and TRBJ2-7; perhaps TRBD1 as D (6 bases). The germline CDR1 and CDR2 sequences are MNHNY and SVGAGI (reference sequence). V was pared by 4 bases and J by 5 bases, with 15 bases between. The length of the CDR3 is 14 residues. This CDR3 reads CASSSSQGRDEQYF. The DNA for the CDR3 is TGTGCCAGCAGTTCGTCGCAGGGGCGGGACGAGCAGTACTTC.

This clonotype was counted between two and nine times. The rearrangement uses TRBV14 and TRBJ2-7; TRBD2 agrees at 9 bases. The J call is doubtful: the DNA matches TRBJ2-5 better. The CDR3 runs 16 residues. Germline V gene lookup returns CDR1 SGHDN and CDR2 FVKESK. CDR3 amino acids: CASSQDLGLAGETQYF. CDR3 coding DNA: TGTGCCAGCAGCCAAGACCTGGGACTAGCCGGGGAGACCCAGTACTTC.

This clonotype has just one count. The genes are TRBV20-1 and TRBJ2-5, with 8 bases fitting TRBD1. The CDR3 spans 16 residues. Per the germline V gene, CDR1 is DFQATT and CDR2 is SNEGSKA (reference sequence). V lost 6 bases to trimming and J lost 4 bases; unmatched junction nucleotides: 16. The DNA of the CDR3 is TGCAGTGCCGGAGGACAGGGTCGGTCTTCGGGAGAGACCCAGTACTTC. This codes for CSAGGQGRSSGETQYF.

The sample holds many counts of this clonotype. The genes are TRBV4-1 and TRBJ1-1; possible D gene TRBD1, 6 bases. CDR1 MGHRA and CDR2 YSYEKL come from the germline V gene. Trimming left V 5 bases short and J 0 bases short, with 22 bases between. The CDR3 runs to 18 residues. The CDR3 loop reads CASSSRPGNPGVNTEAFF. The CDR3 nucleotides are TGCGCCAGCAGCTCACGCCCGGGCAACCCAGGGGTGAACACTGAAGCTTTCTTT.

The gene calls are TRBV21-1 and TRBJ2-3; the D call TRBD1 from the table was never checked on the DNA. TRBV21-1 is reported as a pseudogene. This CDR3 has 14 residues. This CDR3 reads CASSRRDSTDTQYF. The CDR3 coding sequence is TGTGCCAGCAGCAGGCGGGACAGCACAGATACGCAGTATTTT.

The V call is TRBV12-3 or TRBV12-4, the J call TRBJ2-1; D not resolved. Trimming took off 8 bases at V and 3 bases at J, with 5 bases between the two ends. CDR3 length: 11 residues. CDR3 sequence: CASRNYNEQFF. As DNA, the CDR3 is TGTGCCAGCCGGAACTACAATGAGCAGTTCTTC.

This clonotype was seen more than once but under ten times. This may come from a read error, since a much larger clone is one base off. This sequence joins TRBV6-6 and TRBJ2-3; D is tentatively TRBD1 or TRBD2 (5 bases each). The V end lost 4 bases, the J end lost 9 bases, and 17 bases lay between the germline ends. The germline V gene has CDR1 MNHNY and CDR2 SVGAGI (reference sequence). CDR3 length: 14 amino acids. The CDR3 here is CASSCPPARGTQYF. CDR3 DNA: TGTGCCAGCAGTTGCCCCCCAGCTCGGGGCACGCAGTATTTT.

V usage is TRBV24-1 and J usage is TRBJ2-1, with a tentative D call TRBD1 (5 bases). This CDR3 region has 16 residues. The V gene lost 4 bases and the J gene lost 2 bases, with 14 bases spanning the gap. The germline CDR1 and CDR2 sequences are KGHDR and SFDVKD. The CDR3 nucleotides are TGTGCCACCAGTGACCCCAGGGTCAAAACCTACAATGAGCAGTTCTTC. Its translation: CATSDPRVKTYNEQFF.

The chain links TRBV5-1 to TRBJ1-6, with D hard to call. Germline CDR1 is SGHRS and CDR2 is YFSETQ. CDR3 size: 13 residues. Trimming took off 5 bases at V and 8 bases at J, with 11 bases between the two ends. DNA for the CDR3: TGCGCCAGCAGTCTAGAGTCCGATTCACCCCTCCACTTT. It specifies CASSLESDSPLHF.

The rearrangement joins TRBV19 to TRBJ1-1; D gene unclear. From germline, CDR1 is LNHDA and CDR2 SQIVND (reference sequence). This CDR3 is 14 amino acids long. Trimming left V 4 bases short and J 1 base short, with 10 bases between. The CDR3 nucleotides are TGTGCCAGTAGTAAAGCCCATCAGAACACTGAAGCTTTCTTT. Protein sequence: CASSKAHQNTEAFF.

Only a few counts were recorded for this clonotype. The rearrangement joins TRBV5-1 to TRBJ2-5; TRBD1 might be the D (6 bases). The end of the DNA is better explained by TRBJ2-1, so the J call may be wrong. The CDR3 has 15 amino acids. The germline gives CDR1 SGHRS, CDR2 YFSETQ. The CDR3, as DNA: TGCGCCAGCAGCTTGGCCGCAGGGGACCAAGAGACCCAGTTCTTC. This encodes CASSLAAGDQETQFF.

This clonotype was recorded at least ten times. The CDR3 bases are TGCGCCAGCAGCTTGGTCCAAGGGGAAGCTTTCTTT. As protein: CASSLVQGEAFF. The chain is built from TRBV5-1 and TRBJ1-1; D call uncertain. The CDR3 sequence is 12 residues long. Trimming removed 0 bases at V and 8 bases at J, with 8 bases between. From germline, CDR1 is SGHRS and CDR2 YFSETQ.

This chain links TRBV20-1 with TRBJ1-2; D is unclear. Germline V gene data show CDR1 as DFQATT and CDR2 as SNEGSKA (reference sequence). Trimming cost V 0 bases and J 8 bases, with 10 bases left between them. The CDR3 totals 12 residues. The CDR3 sequence: CSARDGQRGYTF. CDR3 sequence (DNA): TGCAGTGCTAGAGATGGGCAGAGAGGCTACACCTTC.

This clonotype was seen many times. The genes are TRBV29-1 and TRBJ2-1, with 9 bases fitting TRBD1. The CDR3 extends over 12 amino acids. V lost 5 bases, J lost 8 bases, and 4 bases stayed unmatched. CDR1 is SQVTM and CDR2 is ANQGSEA in the germline V gene. CDR3 sequence reads: CSVKRQGDEQFF. As DNA, the CDR3 is TGCAGCGTTAAACGACAGGGGGATGAGCAGTTCTTC.

The chain recombines TRBV12-3 or TRBV12-4 with TRBJ2-3; D call uncertain. Deletions cut 10 bases from V and 3 bases from J, with 17 bases between. The CDR3 sequence is 14 residues long. CDR3 coding DNA: TGTGCCACCCAAGGCAGAGATGGTACAGATACGCAGTATTTT. It specifies CATQGRDGTDTQYF.